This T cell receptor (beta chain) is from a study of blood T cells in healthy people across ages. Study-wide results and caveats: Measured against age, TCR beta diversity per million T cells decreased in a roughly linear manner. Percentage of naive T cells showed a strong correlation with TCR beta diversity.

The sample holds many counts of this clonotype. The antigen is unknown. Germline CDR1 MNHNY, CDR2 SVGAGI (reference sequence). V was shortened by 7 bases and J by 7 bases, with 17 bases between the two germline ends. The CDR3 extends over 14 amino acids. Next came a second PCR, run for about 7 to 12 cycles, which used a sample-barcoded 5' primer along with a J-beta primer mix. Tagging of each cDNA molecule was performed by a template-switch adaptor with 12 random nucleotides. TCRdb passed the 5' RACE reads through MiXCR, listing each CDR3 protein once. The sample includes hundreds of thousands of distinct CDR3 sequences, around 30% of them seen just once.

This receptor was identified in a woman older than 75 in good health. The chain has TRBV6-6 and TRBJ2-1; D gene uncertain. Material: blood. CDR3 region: CASTEIGEENEQFF. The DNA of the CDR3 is TGTGCCAGCACAGAGATAGGCGAAGAAAATGAGCAGTTCTTC.